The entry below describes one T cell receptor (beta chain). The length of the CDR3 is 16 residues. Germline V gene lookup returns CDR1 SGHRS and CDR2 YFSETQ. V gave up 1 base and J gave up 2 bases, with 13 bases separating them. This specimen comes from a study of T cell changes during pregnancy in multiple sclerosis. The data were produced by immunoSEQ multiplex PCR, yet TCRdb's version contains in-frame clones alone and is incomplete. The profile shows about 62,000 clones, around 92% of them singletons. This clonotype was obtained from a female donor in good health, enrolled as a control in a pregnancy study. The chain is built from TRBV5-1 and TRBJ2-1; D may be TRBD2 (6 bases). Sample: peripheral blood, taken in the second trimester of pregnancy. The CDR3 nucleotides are TGCGCCAGCAGCTTGAGTAGCGGCAGCCCCTACAATGAGCAGTTCTTC. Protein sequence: CASSLSSGSPYNEQFF.